Each of the 29 T cell receptor beta chains below was sequenced from the same sample in a study of blood T cell repertoires in COVID-19. Here immunoSEQ multiplex PCR was the method, and the copy in TCRdb shows in-frame clones only, minus some. The sample yields more than 80,000 clones, over 75% seen once. Sample: peripheral blood. The receptors come from a woman of 80 years or more with COVID-19, enrolled during active disease.

The chain links TRBV12-3 or TRBV12-4 to TRBJ2-1; 7 bases fit TRBD1. Trimming removed 8 bases from V and 7 bases from J; junction bases left unmatched: 8. The length of the CDR3 is 13 residues. Here the CDR3 DNA reads TGTGCCAGCTACCGACAGGGTTTGAATGAGCAGTTCTTC. It specifies CASYRQGLNEQFF.

This clone was counted between two and nine times. The chain joins TRBV29-1 to TRBJ2-5; 10 bases are shared with TRBD1. V trimming: 4 bases; J trimming: 5 bases; junction bases outside the gene matches: 1. Germline V gene data show CDR1 as SQVTM and CDR2 as ANQGSEA. This CDR3 has 12 residues. Written as DNA, the CDR3 is TGCAGCGTTGGACAGGGGGCGGAGACCCAGTACTTC. The encoded protein is CSVGQGAETQYF.

This clone was counted once. The rearrangement joins TRBV6-2 or TRBV6-3 to TRBJ1-5, with 9 bases aligning to TRBD1. With V trimmed by 2 bases and J by 2 bases, 4 bases remained unmatched. Germline lookup yields CDR1 MNHEY and CDR2 SVGEGT. This CDR3 region has 16 residues. The CDR3 bases are TGTGCCAGCAGTTACGCGGACAGGGGCGGCAATCAGCCCCAGCATTTT. As protein: CASSYADRGGNQPQHF.

A single count supports this clone. The V call is TRBV10-3, the J call TRBJ2-5, with D unclear. Germline lookup yields CDR1 ENHRY and CDR2 SYGVKD. Trimming took off 1 base at V and 2 bases at J, with 5 bases between the two ends. The CDR3 is 13 residues long. Here the CDR3 DNA reads TGTGCCATCAGTGAGTGGCCGCAAGAGACCCAGTACTTC. Translating it yields CAISEWPQETQYF.

The J gene is TRBJ1-3, the V gene TRBV6-1, with 9 bases fitting TRBD1. The CDR3 runs 18 residues. The junction had 10 bases not matched to a gene; V was cut back by 4 bases and J by 0 bases. CDR1 is MNHNS, CDR2 SASEGT, per germline. CDR3 sequence: CASSAPRQGVFSGNTIYF. CDR3 coding DNA: TGTGCCAGCAGTGCTCCAAGACAGGGGGTATTCTCTGGAAACACCATATATTTT.

The chain joins TRBV15 to TRBJ2-5, with 7 bases lining up with TRBD2. CDR3 length: 14 amino acids. J gave up 4 bases and V 1 base, and 3 bases lay outside the gene matches. Germline CDR1 and CDR2: LNHNV and YYDKDF (reference sequence). The CDR3: CATSRVGEGETQYF. Here the CDR3 DNA reads TGTGCCACCAGCAGAGTGGGGGAGGGAGAGACCCAGTACTTC.

The chain uses TRBV6-1 and TRBJ1-2, with D perhaps matching TRBD1 (5 bases). CDR3 size: 16 residues. Trimming took 2 bases from V and 4 from J, leaving 17 bases between them. Germline V gives CDR1 MNHNS, CDR2 SASEGT. CDR3 region: CASSEQAVVGPYGYTF. CDR3 DNA sequence: TGTGCCAGCAGTGAACAGGCGGTTGTGGGGCCCTATGGCTACACCTTC.

The J gene is TRBJ1-5, the V gene TRBV11-2; D possibly corresponds to TRBD1 (5 bases). CDR3 length: 14 amino acids. The V end lost 0 bases, the J end lost 6 bases, and 9 bases lay between the germline ends. The germline CDR1 and CDR2 sequences are SGHAT and FQNNGV. CDR3 nucleotide sequence: TGTGCCAGCAGCTTAGACAGGGTTAGTCAGCCCCAGCATTTT. Its protein is CASSLDRVSQPQHF.

This clone was seen once. This chain joins TRBV28 and TRBJ2-7; 9 bases agree with TRBD1. V shed 7 bases, J shed 3 bases, and the junction held 4 bases outside the gene matches. Looked up from germline, CDR1 is MDHEN and CDR2 is SYDVKM. The length of the CDR3 is 13 residues. CDR3 sequence reads: CASISDRGYEQYF. The CDR3 nucleotides are TGTGCCAGCATCTCGGACAGGGGCTACGAGCAGTACTTC.

The rearrangement joins TRBV7-2 to TRBJ2-5; 15 bases are a match to TRBD2. The CDR3 contains 16 residues. CDR1 is SGHTA, CDR2 FQGNSA, per germline. With 5 bases clipped from V and 2 bases from J, the junction kept 3 bases outside the gene matches. In DNA form, the CDR3 reads TGTGCCAGCAGCAAAGGACTAGCGGGGGGGCAAGAGACCCAGTACTTC. It is translated as CASSKGLAGGQETQYF.

The V gene is TRBV9, the J gene TRBJ2-3; 15 bases line up with TRBD2. The germline V gene has CDR1 SGDLS and CDR2 YYNGEE. Unmatched junction bases numbered 14, after V lost 3 bases and J lost 6 bases. This CDR3 is built from 19 residues. The DNA for the CDR3 is TGTGCCAGCAGCGCCCCGACGCGGACTAGCGGGGGGGCCGAGGATACGCAGTATTTT. Protein: CASSAPTRTSGGAEDTQYF.

This clone was observed once. The rearrangement links TRBV5-1 to TRBJ2-3; weak D call: TRBD1 (6 bases). Germline values: CDR1 SGHRS, CDR2 YFSETQ. CDR3 size: 14 residues. The V end lost 4 bases, the J end lost 4 bases, and 13 bases lay between the germline ends. The CDR3 spells CASSPTGNADTQYF. In DNA, the CDR3 is TGCGCCAGCAGCCCTACAGGGAATGCAGATACGCAGTATTTT. The full variable domain, its missing parts supplied by reference TRBV5-1 and TRBJ2-3, is KAGVTQTPRYLIKTRGQQVTLSCSPISGHRSVSWYQQTPGQGLQFLFEYFSETQRNKGNFPGRFSGRQFSNSRSEMNVSTLELGDSALYLCASSPTGNADTQYFGPGTRLTVL.

The V and J genes are TRBV28 and TRBJ2-3; 8 bases are shared with TRBD1. The germline CDR1 and CDR2 sequences are MDHEN and SYDVKM. The CDR3 consists of 16 residues. The V and J ends lost 1 base and 0 bases, in that order; junction bases with no gene match: 3. DNA for the CDR3: TGTGCCAGCAGTTTATACAGGGGGACAAGCACAGATACGCAGTATTTT. Amino acid sequence: CASSLYRGTSTDTQYF.

Written as DNA, the CDR3 is TGTGCCGCTACAGGGGGCACTGAAGCTTTCTTT. Translating gives CAATGGTEAFF. The chain couples TRBV10-3 to TRBJ1-1, with TRBD1 identical over 8 bases. The CDR3 has 11 residues. CDR1 is ENHRY, CDR2 SYGVKD, per germline. V lost 11 bases to trimming and J lost 4 bases; unmatched junction nucleotides: 3.

The chain employs TRBV3-1 (or the pseudogene TRBV3-2) and TRBJ1-3; D is unresolved. CDR3 length: 13 amino acids. The V gene's germline CDR1 is LGHDT and CDR2 YNNKEL (reference sequence). V was pared by 2 bases and J by 6 bases, with 8 bases between. The CDR3 DNA reads as TGTGCCAGCAGCCAAACTGCGGCAAACACCATATATTTT. It translates to CASSQTAANTIYF.

The chain combines TRBV5-4 with TRBJ2-2, with TRBD2 matching 11 bases. The germline V gene encodes CDR1 SGHNT and CDR2 YYREEE (reference sequence). After removal of 2 bases from V and 5 bases from J, the junction contained 8 bases not matched to a gene. The CDR3 contains 17 residues. Written as DNA, the CDR3 is TGTGCCAGCAGCTTTGGTAGCGGGGGGGCCGGAACCGGGGAGCTGTTTTTT. As protein: CASSFGSGGAGTGELFF.

The genes are TRBV5-8 and TRBJ2-3; 9 positions match TRBD1. The CDR3 is made up of 16 amino acids. The V segment lost 0 bases and the J segment 6 bases; nucleotides outside the gene matches: 8. Per germline, CDR1 SGHTS and CDR2 YDEGEE. CDR3 nucleotide sequence: TGTGCCAGCAGCTTGGCCGACTACAGGGGGCCCGATACGCAGTATTTT. Its translation: CASSLADYRGPDTQYF.

The rearrangement uses TRBV5-1 and TRBJ2-1; D is undetermined. This CDR3 spans 12 amino acids. Trimming pared 4 bases from V and 4 bases from J, leaving 6 bases between. Germline V gene data show CDR1 as SGHRS and CDR2 as YFSETQ. This chain's CDR3 is CASSPRYNEQFF. The CDR3 region has the DNA TGCGCCAGCAGCCCCAGATACAATGAGCAGTTCTTC.

The chain couples TRBV5-6 to TRBJ1-4; a possible D gene is TRBD1 (5 bases). V was shortened by 4 bases and J by 6 bases, with 19 bases between the two germline ends. This CDR3 spans 16 amino acids. Per germline, CDR1 SGHDT and CDR2 YYEEEE. DNA of the CDR3: TGTGCCAGCAGCCGACCTGGGGCGTACACGGATGAAAAACTGTTTTTT. Translating gives CASSRPGAYTDEKLFF.

The V gene is TRBV3-1 (or the pseudogene TRBV3-2), the J gene TRBJ2-5, with D possibly matching TRBD2 (6 bases). This CDR3 comprises 14 residues. Germline V gives CDR1 LGHDT, CDR2 YNNKEL (reference sequence). Trimming took off 6 bases at V and 7 bases at J, with 18 bases between the two ends. The CDR3: CASRVGGTTGTQYF. DNA of the CDR3: TGTGCCAGCAGGGTCGGCGGGACCACCGGGACCCAGTACTTC.

This clone came up once. The J gene is TRBJ2-6, the V gene TRBV5-1; possibly TRBD1 for D (6 bases). Between the trimmed V and J ends, which lost 5 bases and 0 bases, there was a span of 24 bases. The CDR3 consists of 20 residues. The germline V gene has CDR1 SGHRS and CDR2 YFSETQ. The CDR3 region has the DNA TGCGCCAGCAGTCGGGTTCCGCAGGGGCTAATGAGCTCTGGGGCCAACGTCCTGACTTTC. It is translated as CASSRVPQGLMSSGANVLTF.

The CDR3 loop reads CASSKERCLVFNSPLHF. The CDR3 DNA reads TGTGCCAGCAGCAAAGAGAGGTGCCTGGTTTTCAATTCACCCCTCCACTTT. The J gene is TRBJ1-6, the V gene TRBV21-1. TRBV21-1 is a known pseudogene. The CDR3 spans 17 residues.

As concerns this clone: A junction end diverges from the germline sequence, so it may reflect a read error. The chain uses TRBV3-1 (or the pseudogene TRBV3-2) and TRBJ2-6, with a tentative D call TRBD2 (6 bases). This CDR3 is 17 amino acids long. Germline V gives CDR1 LGHDT, CDR2 YNNKEL (reference sequence). CDR3 in amino acids: CVSSQLGLNSGANVLTF. CDR3 nucleotides: TGTGTCAGCAGCCAGTTGGGACTGAACTCTGGGGCCAACGTCCTGACTTTC.

This clone was picked up one time. The chain carries TRBV4-3 and TRBJ2-2, with 10 bases matching TRBD2. The junction had 9 bases not matched to a gene; V was cut back by 1 base and J by 7 bases. Germline V CDR1 and CDR2: LGHNA, YSLEER. CDR3 length equals 17 residues. The CDR3 DNA is TGCGCCAGCAGCCAAGGTGCAACTAGCGGGGAGATCGGGGAGCTGTTTTTT. Its translation is CASSQGATSGEIGELFF.

This chain links TRBV10-1 with TRBJ2-3; 7 positions agree with TRBD2. The J segment lost 4 bases and the V segment lost 6 bases, leaving 16 bases of the junction unmatched. This CDR3 is built from 17 residues. CDR1 WNHNN and CDR2 SYGVQD come from the germline V gene (reference sequence). The CDR3 reads CASSVLLAAKRADTQYF. CDR3 in DNA: TGCGCCAGCAGCGTTCTCCTAGCGGCCAAGAGGGCAGATACGCAGTATTTT.

The chain has TRBV6-1 and TRBJ2-7; 12 nucleotides align to TRBD2. From germline, CDR1 is MNHNS and CDR2 SASEGT. This CDR3 is 16 amino acids long. Losses at the gene ends were 2 bases for V and 4 bases for J; bases not matched to a gene: 6. DNA for the CDR3: TGTGCCAGCAGTGAAATGACTAGCGGGAGTAGGTACGAGCAGTACTTC. This translates into CASSEMTSGSRYEQYF.

J is TRBJ2-2 and V is TRBV2; D perhaps matches TRBD1 (5 bases). Germline V gene data show CDR1 as SNHLY and CDR2 as FYNNEI. The germline V and J ends were trimmed by 6 bases and 0 bases, with 14 bases remaining between them. The CDR3 is 16 amino acids. In DNA form, the CDR3 reads TGTGCCAGCAGAGAGACCAGGGCCACGAACACCGGGGAGCTGTTTTTT. This gives the protein CASRETRATNTGELFF.

J is TRBJ2-7 and V is TRBV5-1, with 8 bases fitting TRBD2. This CDR3 has 15 residues. Germline lookup yields CDR1 SGHRS and CDR2 YFSETQ. Losses at the gene ends were 2 bases for V and 1 base for J; bases not matched to a gene: 5. The CDR3, as DNA: TGCGCCAGCAGCTTACAGCGGGAGCTATCCTACGAGCAGTACTTC. Translation: CASSLQRELSYEQYF.

V is TRBV10-3 and J is TRBJ2-7; D is undetermined. This CDR3 spans 13 amino acids. Germline CDR1 ENHRY, CDR2 SYGVKD. This CDR3 is CASSHDETYEQYF. The CDR3 nucleotides are TGTGCTAGCTCGCACGACGAGACCTACGAGCAGTACTTC.